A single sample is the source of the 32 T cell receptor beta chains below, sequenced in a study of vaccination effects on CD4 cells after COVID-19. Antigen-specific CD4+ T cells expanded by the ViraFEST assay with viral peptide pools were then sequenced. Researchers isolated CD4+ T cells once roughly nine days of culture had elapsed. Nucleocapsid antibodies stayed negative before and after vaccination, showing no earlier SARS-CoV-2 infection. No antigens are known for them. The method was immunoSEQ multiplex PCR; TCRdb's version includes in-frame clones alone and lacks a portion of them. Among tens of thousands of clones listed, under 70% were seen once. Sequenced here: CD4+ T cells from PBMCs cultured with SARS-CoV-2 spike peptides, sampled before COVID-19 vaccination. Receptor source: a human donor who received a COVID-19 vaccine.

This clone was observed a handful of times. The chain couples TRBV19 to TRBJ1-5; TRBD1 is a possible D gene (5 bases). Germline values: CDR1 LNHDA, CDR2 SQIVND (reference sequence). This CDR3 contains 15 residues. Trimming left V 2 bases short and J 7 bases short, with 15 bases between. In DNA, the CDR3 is TGTGCCAGTAGTATATGGGGCCAGGGAGGACAGCCCCAGCATTTT. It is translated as CASSIWGQGGQPQHF.

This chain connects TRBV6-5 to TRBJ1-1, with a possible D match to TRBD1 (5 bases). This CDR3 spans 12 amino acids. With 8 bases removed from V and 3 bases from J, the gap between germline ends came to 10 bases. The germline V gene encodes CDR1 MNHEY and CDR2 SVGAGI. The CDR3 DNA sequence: TGTGCCAGCCGGGGCTCGCACACTGAAGCTTTCTTT. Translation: CASRGSHTEAFF.

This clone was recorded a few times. The CDR3 is CASSVARRGPGYTF. The CDR3, as DNA: TGTGCCAGCAGCGTAGCAAGGAGGGGGCCGGGCTACACCTTC. The chain carries TRBV9 and TRBJ1-2; 7 nucleotides align to TRBD1. V lost 0 bases to trimming and J lost 8 bases; unmatched junction nucleotides: 7. Germline CDR1 reads SGDLS; CDR2 reads YYNGEE. The CDR3 has 14 amino acids.

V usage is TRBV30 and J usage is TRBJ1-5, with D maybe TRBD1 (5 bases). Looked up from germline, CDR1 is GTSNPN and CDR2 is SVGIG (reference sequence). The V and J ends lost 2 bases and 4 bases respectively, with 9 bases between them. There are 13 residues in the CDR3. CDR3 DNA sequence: TGTGCCTGGAGTACGGGACCAAATCAGCCCCAGCATTTT. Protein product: CAWSTGPNQPQHF. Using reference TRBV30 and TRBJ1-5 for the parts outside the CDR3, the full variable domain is SQTIHQWPATLVQPVGSPLSLECTVEGTSNPNLYWYRQAAGRGLQLLFYSVGIGQISSEVPQNLSASRPQDRQFILSSKKLLLSDSGFYLCAWSTGPNQPQHFGDGTRLSIL.

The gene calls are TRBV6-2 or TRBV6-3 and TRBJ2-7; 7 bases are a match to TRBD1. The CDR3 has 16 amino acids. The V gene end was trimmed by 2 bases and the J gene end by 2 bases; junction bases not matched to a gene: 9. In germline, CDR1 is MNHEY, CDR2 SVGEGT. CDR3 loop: CASSYHWDRRTYEQYF. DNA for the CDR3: TGTGCCAGCAGTTACCACTGGGACAGAAGAACCTACGAGCAGTACTTC.

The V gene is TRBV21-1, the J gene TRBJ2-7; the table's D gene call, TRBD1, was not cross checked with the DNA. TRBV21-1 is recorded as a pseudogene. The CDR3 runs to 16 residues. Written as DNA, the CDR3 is TGTGCCAGCAGCCCCCCGGTTCAGGGGGGCGTCTACGAGCAGTACTTC. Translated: CASSPPVQGGVYEQYF.

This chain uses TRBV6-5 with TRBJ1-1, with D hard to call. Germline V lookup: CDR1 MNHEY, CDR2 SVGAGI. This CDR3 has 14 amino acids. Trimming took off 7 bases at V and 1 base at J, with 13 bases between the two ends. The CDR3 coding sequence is TGTGCCAGCACCATTAGTGAAGGGAACACTGAAGCTTTCTTT. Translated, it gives CASTISEGNTEAFF.

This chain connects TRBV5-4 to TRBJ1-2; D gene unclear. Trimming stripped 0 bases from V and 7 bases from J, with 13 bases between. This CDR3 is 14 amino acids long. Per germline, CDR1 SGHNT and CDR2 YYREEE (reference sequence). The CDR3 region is CASSLALKLGGYTF. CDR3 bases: TGTGCCAGCAGCTTGGCCCTAAAGTTGGGTGGCTACACCTTC.

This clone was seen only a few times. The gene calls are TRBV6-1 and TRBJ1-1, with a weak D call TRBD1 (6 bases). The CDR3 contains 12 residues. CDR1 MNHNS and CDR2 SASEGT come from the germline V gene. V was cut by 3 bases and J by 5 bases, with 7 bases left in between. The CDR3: CASSDDRTEAFF. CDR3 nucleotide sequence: TGTGCCAGCAGTGACGACAGGACTGAAGCTTTCTTT.

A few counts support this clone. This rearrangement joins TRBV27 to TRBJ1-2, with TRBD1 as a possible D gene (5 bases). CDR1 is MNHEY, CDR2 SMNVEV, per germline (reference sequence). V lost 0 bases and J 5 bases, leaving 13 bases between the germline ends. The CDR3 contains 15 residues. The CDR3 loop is CASSLSGVLNYGYTF. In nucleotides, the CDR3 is TGTGCCAGCAGTTTATCGGGGGTACTCAATTATGGCTACACCTTC.

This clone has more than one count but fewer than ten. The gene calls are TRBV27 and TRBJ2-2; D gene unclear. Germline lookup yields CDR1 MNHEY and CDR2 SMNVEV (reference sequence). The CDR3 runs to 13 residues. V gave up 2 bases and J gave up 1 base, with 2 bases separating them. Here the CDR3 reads CASSLRNTGELFF. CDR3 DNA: TGTGCCAGCAGTTTAAGGAACACCGGGGAGCTGTTTTTT.

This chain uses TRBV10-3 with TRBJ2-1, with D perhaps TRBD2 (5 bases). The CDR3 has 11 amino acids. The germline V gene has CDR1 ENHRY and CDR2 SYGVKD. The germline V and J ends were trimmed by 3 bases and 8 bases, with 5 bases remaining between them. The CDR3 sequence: CAISDGDEQFF. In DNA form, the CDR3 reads TGTGCCATCAGTGACGGGGATGAGCAGTTCTTC.

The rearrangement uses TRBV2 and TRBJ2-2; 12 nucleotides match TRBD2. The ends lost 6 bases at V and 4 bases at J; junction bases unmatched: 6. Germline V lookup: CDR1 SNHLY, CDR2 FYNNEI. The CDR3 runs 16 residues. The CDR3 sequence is CASRASGGATTGELFF. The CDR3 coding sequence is TGTGCCAGCAGGGCTAGCGGGGGGGCCACCACCGGGGAGCTGTTTTTT.

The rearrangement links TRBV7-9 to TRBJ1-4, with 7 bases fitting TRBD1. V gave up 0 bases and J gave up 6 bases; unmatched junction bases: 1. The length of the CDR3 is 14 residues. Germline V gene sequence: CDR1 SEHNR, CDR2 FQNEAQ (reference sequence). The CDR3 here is CASSLAGGDEKLFF. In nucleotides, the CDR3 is TGTGCCAGCAGCTTAGCAGGGGGCGATGAAAAACTGTTTTTT.

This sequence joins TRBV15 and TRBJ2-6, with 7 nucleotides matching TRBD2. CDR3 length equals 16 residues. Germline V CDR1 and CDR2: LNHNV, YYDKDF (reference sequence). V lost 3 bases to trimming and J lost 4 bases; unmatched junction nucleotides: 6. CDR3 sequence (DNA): TGTGCCACCAGCAGGGAACTAGCGAGGGGGGCCAACGTCCTGACTTTC. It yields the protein CATSRELARGANVLTF.

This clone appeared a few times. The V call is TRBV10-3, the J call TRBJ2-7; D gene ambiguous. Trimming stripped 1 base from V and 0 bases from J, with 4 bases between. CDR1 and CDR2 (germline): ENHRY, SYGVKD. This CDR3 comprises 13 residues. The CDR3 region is CAISEFSSYEQYF. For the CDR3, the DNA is TGTGCCATCAGTGAGTTCTCCTCCTACGAGCAGTACTTC.

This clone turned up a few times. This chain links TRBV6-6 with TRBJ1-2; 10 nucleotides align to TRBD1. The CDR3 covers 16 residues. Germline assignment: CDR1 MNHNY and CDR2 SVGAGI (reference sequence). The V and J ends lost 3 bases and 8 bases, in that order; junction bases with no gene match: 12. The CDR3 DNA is TGTGCCAGCAGTTATTCGACCGGGACAGGGGATTCAGGCTACACCTTC. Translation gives CASSYSTGTGDSGYTF.

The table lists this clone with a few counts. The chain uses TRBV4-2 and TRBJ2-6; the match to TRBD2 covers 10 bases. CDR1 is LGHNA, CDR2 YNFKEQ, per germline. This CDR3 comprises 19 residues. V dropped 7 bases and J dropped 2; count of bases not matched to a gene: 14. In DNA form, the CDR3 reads TGTGCCAGCACGGGGTCTAGCGGGGGCCGGGGGGCTGGGGCCAACGTCCTGACTTTC. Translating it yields CASTGSSGGRGAGANVLTF.

The CDR3 sequence: CASSQGAGDGYTF. DNA for the CDR3: TGTGCCAGCAGCCAAGGGGCAGGGGACGGCTACACCTTC. The V gene is TRBV3-1 (or the pseudogene TRBV3-2), the J gene TRBJ1-2; D is perhaps TRBD1 (6 bases). This CDR3 has 13 amino acids. In germline, CDR1 is LGHDT, CDR2 YNNKEL (reference sequence). V lost 1 base and J lost 8, with 11 bases in between.

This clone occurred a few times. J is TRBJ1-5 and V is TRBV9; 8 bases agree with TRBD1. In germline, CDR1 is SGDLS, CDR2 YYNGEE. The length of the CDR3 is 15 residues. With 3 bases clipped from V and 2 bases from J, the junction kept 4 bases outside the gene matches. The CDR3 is CASSAGQGRNQPQHF. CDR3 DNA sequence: TGTGCCAGCAGCGCCGGACAGGGCCGCAATCAGCCCCAGCATTTT.

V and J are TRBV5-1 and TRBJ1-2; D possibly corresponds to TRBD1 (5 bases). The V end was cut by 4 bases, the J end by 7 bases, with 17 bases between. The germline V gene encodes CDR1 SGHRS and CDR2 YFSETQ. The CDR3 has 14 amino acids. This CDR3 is CASSPGTAGSGYTF. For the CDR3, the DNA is TGCGCCAGCAGCCCCGGGACGGCCGGTAGTGGCTACACCTTC.

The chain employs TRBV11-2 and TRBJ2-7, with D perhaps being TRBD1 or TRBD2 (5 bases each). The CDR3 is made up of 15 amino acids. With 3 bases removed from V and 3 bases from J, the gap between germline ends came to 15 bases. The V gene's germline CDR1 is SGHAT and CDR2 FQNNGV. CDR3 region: CASSFRRGPDYEQYF. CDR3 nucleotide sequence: TGTGCCAGCAGCTTTCGACGGGGACCGGACTACGAGCAGTACTTC.

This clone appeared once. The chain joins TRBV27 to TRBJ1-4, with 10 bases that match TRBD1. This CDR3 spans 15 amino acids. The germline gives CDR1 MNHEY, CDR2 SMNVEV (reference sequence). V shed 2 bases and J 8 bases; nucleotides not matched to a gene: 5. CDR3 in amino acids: CASSLRQGAKEKLFF. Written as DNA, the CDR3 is TGTGCCAGCAGTTTACGACAGGGGGCGAAGGAAAAACTGTTTTTT. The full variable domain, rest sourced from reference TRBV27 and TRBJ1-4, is EAQVTQNPRYLITVTGKKLTVTCSQNMNHEYMSWYRQDPGLGLRQIYYSMNVEVTDKGDVPEGYKVSRKEKRNFPLILESPSPNQTSLYFCASSLRQGAKEKLFFGSGTQLSVL.

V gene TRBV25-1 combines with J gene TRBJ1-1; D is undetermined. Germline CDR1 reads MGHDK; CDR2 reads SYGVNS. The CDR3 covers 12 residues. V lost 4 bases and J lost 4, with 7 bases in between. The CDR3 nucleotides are TGTGCCAGCAGTGCCCTAGGCACTGAAGCTTTCTTT. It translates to CASSALGTEAFF.

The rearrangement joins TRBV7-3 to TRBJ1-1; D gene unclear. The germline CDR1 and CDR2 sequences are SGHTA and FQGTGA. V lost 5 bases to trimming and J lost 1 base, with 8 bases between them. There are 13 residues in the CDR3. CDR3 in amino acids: CASSLRENTEAFF. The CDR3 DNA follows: TGTGCCAGCAGCCTACGGGAGAACACTGAAGCTTTCTTT.

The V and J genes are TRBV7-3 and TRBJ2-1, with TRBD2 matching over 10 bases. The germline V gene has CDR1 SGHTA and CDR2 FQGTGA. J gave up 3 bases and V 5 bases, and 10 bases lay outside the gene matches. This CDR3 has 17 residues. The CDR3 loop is CASSPRAAGGHYNEQFF. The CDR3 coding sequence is TGTGCCAGCAGCCCTCGTGCAGCGGGGGGGCACTACAATGAGCAGTTCTTC.

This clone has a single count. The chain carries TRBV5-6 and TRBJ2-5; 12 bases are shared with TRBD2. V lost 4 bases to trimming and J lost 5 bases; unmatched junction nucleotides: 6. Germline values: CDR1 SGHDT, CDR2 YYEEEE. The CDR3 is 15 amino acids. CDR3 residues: CASSPAGTSGETQYF. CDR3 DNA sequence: TGTGCCAGCAGCCCCGCCGGGACTAGCGGGGAGACCCAGTACTTC.

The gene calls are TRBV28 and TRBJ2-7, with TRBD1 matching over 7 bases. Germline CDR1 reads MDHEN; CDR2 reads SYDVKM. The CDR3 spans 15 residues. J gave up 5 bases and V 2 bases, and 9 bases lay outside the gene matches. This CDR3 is CASSLIGQGEHEQYF. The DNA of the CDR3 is TGTGCCAGCAGTTTAATTGGGCAGGGGGAGCACGAGCAGTACTTC.

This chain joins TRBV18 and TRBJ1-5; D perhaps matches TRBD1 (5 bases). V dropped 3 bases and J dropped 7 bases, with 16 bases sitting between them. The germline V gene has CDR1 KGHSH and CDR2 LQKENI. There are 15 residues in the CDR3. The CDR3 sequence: CASSPEGPTGQPQHF. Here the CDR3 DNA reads TGTGCCAGCTCACCGGAGGGACCCACGGGGCAGCCCCAGCATTTT.

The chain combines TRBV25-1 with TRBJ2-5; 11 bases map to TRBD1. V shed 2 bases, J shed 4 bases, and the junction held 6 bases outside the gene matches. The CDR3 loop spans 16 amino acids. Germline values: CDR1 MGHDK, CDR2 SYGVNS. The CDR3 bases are TGTGCCAGCAGTGAACGGACAGGGGGCCTTCCAGAGACCCAGTACTTC. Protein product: CASSERTGGLPETQYF.

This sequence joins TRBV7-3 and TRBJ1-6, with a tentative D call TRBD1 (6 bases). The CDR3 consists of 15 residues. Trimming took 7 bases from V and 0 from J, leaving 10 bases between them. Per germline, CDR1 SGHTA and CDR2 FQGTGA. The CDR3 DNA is TGTGCCAGCACCGAGGGGGGCTCCTATAATTCACCCCTCCACTTT. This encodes CASTEGGSYNSPLHF.

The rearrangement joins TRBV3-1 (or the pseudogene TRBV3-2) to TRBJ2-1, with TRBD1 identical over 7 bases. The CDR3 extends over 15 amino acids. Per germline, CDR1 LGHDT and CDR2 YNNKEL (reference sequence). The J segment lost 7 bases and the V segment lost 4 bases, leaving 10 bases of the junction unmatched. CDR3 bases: TGTGCCAGCAGCCTCCACCGGGACAGATCAAATGAGCAGTTCTTC. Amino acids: CASSLHRDRSNEQFF.